What follows are 32 T cell receptor beta chains derived from one specimen sequenced in a study of cytomegalovirus exposure and HLA in healthy donors. Primers included in the PCR were 60 Vbeta and 13 Jbeta primers. Repertoires were generated with immunoSEQ multiplex PCR, while TCRdb's copy carries only in-frame clones and drops some. Here the sample spans 53,000 or so clones, roughly 75% being singletons. Source material: PBMCs. Receptors originate from a man aged 25 to 45 in good health and CMV-seropositive.

V gene TRBV18 combines with J gene TRBJ1-5; TRBD1 might be the D (5 bases). Trimming left V 4 bases short and J 7 bases short, with 14 bases between. The V gene's germline CDR1 is KGHSH and CDR2 LQKENI. CDR3 length equals 14 residues. The CDR3, as DNA: TGTGCCAGCTCACGGGCGGGGGGGAGACAGCCCCAGCATTTT. Protein sequence: CASSRAGGRQPQHF.

This clone has only a few counts. V gene TRBV5-1 combines with J gene TRBJ2-1; D is possibly TRBD2 (5 bases). The CDR3 has 15 amino acids. Trimming removed 4 bases from V and 1 base from J, with 12 bases in between. CDR1 and CDR2 (germline): SGHRS, YFSETQ. In nucleotides, the CDR3 is TGCGCCAGCAGCCTGATGAGGACTTCCTACAATGAGCAGTTCTTC. Its translation: CASSLMRTSYNEQFF.

The chain carries TRBV15 and TRBJ2-7; the D gene is possibly TRBD1 (6 bases). Trimming shortened V by 0 bases and J by 9 bases, and 12 bases separated the two germline ends. The CDR3 covers 13 residues. CDR1 and CDR2 (germline): LNHNV, YYDKDF (reference sequence). CDR3 DNA sequence: TGTGCCACCAGCAGAGATACTGCAGGGGCGCAGTACTTC. Its protein product is CATSRDTAGAQYF.

This chain connects TRBV28 to TRBJ1-2; D may be TRBD1 (6 bases). V shed 8 bases and J shed 5 bases, with 18 bases lying between them. The CDR3 totals 14 residues. In germline, CDR1 is MDHEN, CDR2 SYDVKM. CDR3: CASLLGGVGYGYTF. As DNA, the CDR3 is TGTGCCAGCCTCCTAGGGGGGGTTGGGTATGGCTACACCTTC.

This sequence joins TRBV19 and TRBJ1-1; D is perhaps TRBD1 (6 bases). The CDR3 is made up of 14 amino acids. V shed 3 bases and J shed 5 bases, with 13 bases lying between them. Germline V CDR1 and CDR2: LNHDA, SQIVND (reference sequence). This CDR3 is CASSIQGTGTEAFF. Written as DNA, the CDR3 is TGTGCCAGTAGTATCCAGGGGACGGGAACTGAAGCTTTCTTT.

Details on this clone: The junction departs from germline at one end; a sequencing error may be responsible. J is TRBJ1-3 and V is TRBV10-3; 7 bases align to TRBD1. CDR3 length: 18 amino acids. Germline CDR1 is ENHRY and CDR2 is SYGVKD. The CDR3 loop is CAISVEGAGRGSENTIYF. The DNA for the CDR3 is TGTGCCATCAGTGTCGAGGGGGCAGGCCGGGGCTCTGAAAACACCATATATTTT.

V gene TRBV19 combines with J gene TRBJ2-1, with D possibly TRBD2 on 7 matching bases. The V gene lost 5 bases and the J gene lost 2 bases, with 13 bases spanning the gap. The CDR3 totals 15 residues. CDR1 and CDR2 from the germline V gene are LNHDA and SQIVND (reference sequence). The CDR3 DNA is TGTGCCAGTAGTTGGGAGGGGGAGACCTACAATGAGCAGTTCTTC. This sequence encodes CASSWEGETYNEQFF.

This clone was seen a few times. The chain uses TRBV4-1 and TRBJ2-5; D is possibly TRBD2 (7 bases). V lost 3 bases, J lost 4 bases, and 21 bases lay in between. This CDR3 comprises 17 residues. Germline V lookup: CDR1 MGHRA, CDR2 YSYEKL. CDR3 protein: CASSHGFWGGPTETQYF. Written as DNA, the CDR3 is TGCGCCAGCAGCCATGGTTTCTGGGGGGGCCCGACAGAGACCCAGTACTTC.

The rearrangement joins TRBV5-4 to TRBJ2-7; 7 positions match TRBD1. Germline V gene data show CDR1 as SGHNT and CDR2 as YYREEE (reference sequence). This CDR3 is 15 amino acids long. J lost 0 bases, V lost 3 bases, and 6 bases had no gene match. This chain's CDR3 is CASSSRDSHSYEQYF. The CDR3, as DNA: TGTGCCAGCAGCTCCCGGGACAGCCACTCCTACGAGCAGTACTTC. Filled out from reference TRBV5-4 and TRBJ2-7, the complete variable domain reads ETGVTQSPTHLIKTRGQQVTLRCSSQSGHNTVSWYQQALGQGPQFIFQYYREEENGRGNFPPRFSGLQFPNYSSELNVNALELDDSALYLCASSSRDSHSYEQYFGPGTRLTVT.

J is TRBJ1-4 and V is TRBV21-1; the D call in the table, TRBD1, was not verified against the DNA. TRBV21-1 is recorded as a pseudogene. This CDR3 spans 16 amino acids. CDR3 sequence: CASSKGRTGKWEKLFF. The CDR3 region has the DNA TGTGCCAGCAGCAAAGGAAGGACAGGGAAGTGGGAAAAACTGTTTTTT.

The rearrangement links TRBV30 to TRBJ1-3; D ambiguous. Trimming left V 5 bases short and J 6 bases short, with 14 bases between. The CDR3 spans 13 residues. From germline, CDR1 is GTSNPN and CDR2 SVGIG (reference sequence). The CDR3 DNA reads TGTGCCTGGCTCCCCGGGAGCGTAAACACCATATATTTT. It encodes CAWLPGSVNTIYF. Combining the CDR3 with reference TRBV30 and TRBJ1-3 gives the whole variable domain SQTIHQWPATLVQPVGSPLSLECTVEGTSNPNLYWYRQAAGRGLQLLFYSVGIGQISSEVPQNLSASRPQDRQFILSSKKLLLSDSGFYLCAWLPGSVNTIYFGEGSWLTVV.

The chain joins TRBV7-8 to TRBJ2-1; TRBD1 might be the D (5 bases). The CDR3 length is 16 residues. The V gene lost 4 bases and the J gene lost 0 bases, with 13 bases spanning the gap. Germline-derived CDR1 and CDR2 are SGHVS and FQNEAQ. CDR3 coding DNA: TGTGCCAGCAGCTGGGGTGTGGACAACTCCTACAATGAGCAGTTCTTC. It yields the protein CASSWGVDNSYNEQFF. The full variable domain, its missing parts supplied by reference TRBV7-8 and TRBJ2-1, is GAGVSQSPRYKVAKRGQDVALRCDPISGHVSLFWYQQALGQGPEFLTYFQNEAQLDKSGLPSDRFFAERPEGSVSTLKIQRTQQEDSAVYLCASSWGVDNSYNEQFFGPGTRLTVL.

The chain joins TRBV19 to TRBJ1-4; no definite D call. Trimming cost V 7 bases and J 7 bases, with 13 bases left between them. There are 13 residues in the CDR3. Germline CDR1 is LNHDA and CDR2 is SQIVND (reference sequence). CDR3: CASTPGMAEKLFF. The DNA of the CDR3 is TGTGCCAGTACCCCGGGGATGGCTGAAAAACTGTTTTTT.

This CDR3 reads CASSWRDRLIDEQYF. The CDR3 nucleotides are TGTGCCAGCAGCTGGCGGGACAGGCTTATCGACGAGCAGTACTTC. The chain couples TRBV7-2 to TRBJ2-7; TRBD1 matches 8 bases. Germline V gives CDR1 SGHTA, CDR2 FQGNSA. V shed 4 bases, J shed 5 bases, and the junction held 10 bases outside the gene matches. The CDR3 spans 15 residues.

The chain employs TRBV29-1 and TRBJ1-1; possibly TRBD1 for D (5 bases). This CDR3 has 13 amino acids. Trimming took 3 bases from V and 9 from J, leaving 17 bases between them. CDR1 is SQVTM, CDR2 ANQGSEA, per germline. This CDR3 is CSVESGWGEKAFF. In DNA form, the CDR3 reads TGCAGCGTTGAGTCAGGGTGGGGTGAAAAAGCTTTCTTT.

In this sample, this clone turned up a few times. The chain carries TRBV2 and TRBJ1-5; no definite D call. CDR3 size: 13 residues. Per the germline V gene, CDR1 is SNHLY and CDR2 is FYNNEI. The V gene lost 8 bases and the J gene lost 5 bases, with 13 bases spanning the gap. The CDR3 protein is CASRRNYDQPQHF. In DNA form, the CDR3 reads TGTGCCAGCCGACGGAACTATGATCAGCCCCAGCATTTT.

The chain recombines TRBV6-5 with TRBJ2-7, with 15 bases identical to TRBD2. The CDR3 consists of 15 residues. V was clipped by 4 bases and J by 5 bases; unmatched bases: 3. Germline assignment: CDR1 MNHEY and CDR2 SVGAGI. The CDR3 DNA reads as TGTGCCAGCAGTTGGACTAGCGGGGGGGCTGACGAGCAGTACTTC. Its translation: CASSWTSGGADEQYF.

The chain has TRBV6-5 and TRBJ1-1; D might be TRBD1 (6 bases). This CDR3 spans 13 amino acids. The germline CDR1 and CDR2 sequences are MNHEY and SVGAGI. V lost 2 bases and J 3 bases, leaving 7 bases between the germline ends. In DNA form, the CDR3 reads TGTGCCAGCAGTTACCGGACAGACACTGAAGCTTTCTTT. Translation: CASSYRTDTEAFF.

This clone has more than one count but fewer than ten. V usage is TRBV28 and J usage is TRBJ1-1; no definite D call. The CDR3 is made up of 14 amino acids. CDR1 is MDHEN, CDR2 SYDVKM, per germline. The germline V and J ends were trimmed by 1 base and 0 bases, with 6 bases remaining between them. CDR3 DNA: TGTGCCAGCAGTTTATCGGGGATGAACACTGAAGCTTTCTTT. Protein: CASSLSGMNTEAFF. The variable domain in full, completed from reference TRBV28 and TRBJ1-1, reads DVKVTQSSRYLVKRTGEKVFLECVQDMDHENMFWYRQDPGLGLRLIYFSYDVKMKEKGDIPEGYSVSREKKERFSLILESASTNQTSMYLCASSLSGMNTEAFFGQGTRLTVV.

As concerns this clone: An end of the junction does not agree with germline; a read error may underlie this. This rearrangement joins TRBV7-9 to TRBJ1-1; maybe TRBD1 (5 bases). The length of the CDR3 is 14 residues. Germline V gene data show CDR1 as SEHNR and CDR2 as FQNEAQ (reference sequence). CDR3 DNA: TGTTCCAGCAGCTATCAGGGATTGAACACTGAAGCTTTCTTT. This gives the protein CSSSYQGLNTEAFF.

CDR3 protein: CASSLVGGGNYGYTF. The CDR3, as DNA: TGTGCCAGCAGCTTAGTGGGAGGTGGGAACTATGGCTACACCTTC. This chain links TRBV7-8 with TRBJ1-2; D gene unclear. Germline lookup yields CDR1 SGHVS and CDR2 FQNEAQ. Trimming left V 1 base short and J 2 bases short, with 11 bases between. The CDR3 totals 15 residues.

This clone was observed a single time. The chain uses TRBV29-1 and TRBJ1-2, with 9 bases fitting TRBD1. The J segment lost 3 bases and the V segment lost 6 bases, leaving 11 bases of the junction unmatched. The CDR3 spans 15 residues. Germline assignment: CDR1 SQVTM and CDR2 ANQGSEA. CDR3 sequence (DNA): TGCAGCGTGGGAGGAGAGACAGGGGGACACTATGGCTACACCTTC. Translation: CSVGGETGGHYGYTF.

V gene TRBV7-2 combines with J gene TRBJ2-7; TRBD2 matches 10 bases. The CDR3 totals 15 residues. Per the germline V gene, CDR1 is SGHTA and CDR2 is FQGNSA. After removal of 4 bases from V and 4 bases from J, the junction contained 7 bases not matched to a gene. The CDR3 region has the DNA TGTGCCAGCAGCTCAATAGCGGGGGGTTTGTACGAGCAGTACTTC. Translated, it gives CASSSIAGGLYEQYF.

The rearrangement uses TRBV7-9 and TRBJ1-1; maybe TRBD1 (6 bases). The CDR3 runs to 15 residues. The V gene's germline CDR1 is SEHNR and CDR2 FQNEAQ (reference sequence). Trimming left V 5 bases short and J 2 bases short, with 15 bases between. The CDR3 region has the DNA TGTGCCAGCAGCACCAGTACAGGGACAAACACTGAAGCTTTCTTT. As protein: CASSTSTGTNTEAFF.

The chain joins TRBV4-2 to TRBJ2-3; D ambiguous. Trimming cost V 4 bases and J 4 bases, with 21 bases left between them. The CDR3 has 17 amino acids. Germline-derived CDR1 and CDR2 are LGHNA and YNFKEQ. CDR3 DNA sequence: TGTGCCAGCAGCCTTCCGCCACAATTCGACTCGGCAGATACGCAGTATTTT. This encodes CASSLPPQFDSADTQYF.

The rearrangement links TRBV19 to TRBJ2-6; 7 positions agree with TRBD2. In germline, CDR1 is LNHDA, CDR2 SQIVND (reference sequence). This CDR3 spans 16 amino acids. V shed 6 bases and J 0 bases; nucleotides not matched to a gene: 5. The CDR3 region is CASRGGGSSGANVLTF. Here the CDR3 DNA reads TGTGCCAGTAGGGGCGGGGGAAGCTCTGGGGCCAACGTCCTGACTTTC. Full variable domain (missing parts from reference TRBV19 and TRBJ2-6): DGGITQSPKYLFRKEGQNVTLSCEQNLNHDAMYWYRQDPGQGLRLIYYSQIVNDFQKGDIAEGYSVSREKKESFPLTVTSAQKNPTAFYLCASRGGGSSGANVLTFGAGSRLTVL.

The chain links TRBV19 to TRBJ1-4, with D possibly TRBD1 on 6 matching bases. The CDR3 loop spans 15 amino acids. Per the germline V gene, CDR1 is LNHDA and CDR2 is SQIVND (reference sequence). The ends were cut back, 7 bases at V and 3 bases at J, with 15 bases in the middle. For the CDR3, the DNA is TGTGCCAGTACTCTCGCCAGGGGATCTAATGAAAAACTGTTTTTT. Its protein product is CASTLARGSNEKLFF.

Here the CDR3 DNA reads TGTGCCAGCAGCCGTACGGGACAGGAGTATTACGAGCAGTACTTC. The encoded protein is CASSRTGQEYYEQYF. The gene calls are TRBV6-6 and TRBJ2-7; TRBD1 matches at 8 bases. CDR3 length: 15 residues. V trimming: 6 bases; J trimming: 4 bases; junction bases outside the gene matches: 11. Germline V CDR1 and CDR2: MNHNY, SVGAGI (reference sequence).

This chain joins TRBV28 and TRBJ1-5; D is undetermined. V dropped 1 base and J dropped 4 bases, with 8 bases sitting between them. In germline, CDR1 is MDHEN, CDR2 SYDVKM. This CDR3 is 14 amino acids long. The CDR3 region is CASSLSTGNQPQHF. The DNA for the CDR3 is TGTGCCAGCAGTTTATCGACGGGTAATCAGCCCCAGCATTTT.

Written as DNA, the CDR3 is TGTGCCAGTAGCCTACCAGGACAGGGGGCGGCGTTGGCAGATACGCAGTATTTT. Translating it yields CASSLPGQGAALADTQYF. This rearrangement joins TRBV19 to TRBJ2-3; the match to TRBD1 covers 11 bases. CDR1 is LNHDA and CDR2 is SQIVND in the germline V gene (reference sequence). V dropped 6 bases and J dropped 4; count of bases not matched to a gene: 15. This CDR3 comprises 18 residues.

The chain recombines TRBV6-1 with TRBJ1-2; TRBD1 agrees at 9 bases. V was clipped by 6 bases and J by 8 bases; unmatched bases: 1. The CDR3 has 11 amino acids. The germline V gene encodes CDR1 MNHNS and CDR2 SASEGT. Here the CDR3 reads CASRTGGGYTF. The CDR3, as DNA: TGTGCCAGCAGGACAGGGGGAGGCTACACCTTC.

The rearrangement uses TRBV18 and TRBJ2-1, with D possibly matching TRBD2 (5 bases). CDR1 and CDR2 from the germline V gene are KGHSH and LQKENI. V lost 3 bases and J 9 bases, leaving 12 bases between the germline ends. CDR3 size: 13 residues. CDR3 sequence: CASSPVEAGEQFF. The CDR3 nucleotides are TGTGCCAGCTCACCGGTGGAGGCAGGTGAGCAGTTCTTC.